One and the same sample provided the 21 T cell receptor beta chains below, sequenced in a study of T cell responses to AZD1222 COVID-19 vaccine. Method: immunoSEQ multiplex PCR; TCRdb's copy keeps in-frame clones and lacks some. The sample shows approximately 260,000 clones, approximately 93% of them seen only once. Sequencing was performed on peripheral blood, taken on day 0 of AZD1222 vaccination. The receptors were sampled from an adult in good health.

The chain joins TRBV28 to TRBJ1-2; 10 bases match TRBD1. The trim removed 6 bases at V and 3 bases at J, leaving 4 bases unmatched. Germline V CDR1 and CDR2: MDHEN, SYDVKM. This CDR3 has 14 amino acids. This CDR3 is CASSTGQGDYGYTF. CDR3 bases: TGTGCCAGCAGCACCGGACAGGGGGACTATGGCTACACCTTC.

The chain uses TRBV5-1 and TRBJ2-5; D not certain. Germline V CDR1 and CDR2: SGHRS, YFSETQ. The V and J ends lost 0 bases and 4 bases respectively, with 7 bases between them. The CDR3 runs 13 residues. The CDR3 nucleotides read TGCGCCAGCAGCTTGGCCAGTGTAGAGACCCAGTACTTC. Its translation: CASSLASVETQYF.

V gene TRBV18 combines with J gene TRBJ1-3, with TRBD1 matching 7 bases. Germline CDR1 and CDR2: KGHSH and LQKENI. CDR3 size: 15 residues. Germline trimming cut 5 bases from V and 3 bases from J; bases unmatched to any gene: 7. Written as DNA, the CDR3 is TGTGCCAGCTCATTGACAGGGTCGTTTGGAAACACCATATATTTT. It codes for CASSLTGSFGNTIYF.

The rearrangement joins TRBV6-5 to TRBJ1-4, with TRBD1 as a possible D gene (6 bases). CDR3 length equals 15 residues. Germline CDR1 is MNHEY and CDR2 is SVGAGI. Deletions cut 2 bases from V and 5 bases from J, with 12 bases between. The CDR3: CASSYPRDTNEKLFF. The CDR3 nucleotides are TGTGCCAGCAGTTACCCCCGGGACACAAATGAAAAACTGTTTTTT.

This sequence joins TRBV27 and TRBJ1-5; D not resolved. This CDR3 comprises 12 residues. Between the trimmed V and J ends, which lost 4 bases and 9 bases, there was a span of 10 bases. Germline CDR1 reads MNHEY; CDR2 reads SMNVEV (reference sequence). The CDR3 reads CASSSLVGPQHF. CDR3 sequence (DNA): TGTGCCAGCAGTTCCCTGGTCGGGCCCCAGCATTTT.

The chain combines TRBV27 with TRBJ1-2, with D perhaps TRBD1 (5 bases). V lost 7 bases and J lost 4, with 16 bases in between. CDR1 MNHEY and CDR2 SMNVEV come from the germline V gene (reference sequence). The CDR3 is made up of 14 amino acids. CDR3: CASTRSAGTYGYTF. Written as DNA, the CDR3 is TGTGCCAGCACACGTTCGGCAGGGACCTATGGCTACACCTTC.

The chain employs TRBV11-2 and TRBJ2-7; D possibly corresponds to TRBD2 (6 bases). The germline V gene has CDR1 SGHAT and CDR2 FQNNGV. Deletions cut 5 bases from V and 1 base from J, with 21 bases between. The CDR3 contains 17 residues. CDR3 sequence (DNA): TGTGCCAGCAGCCCGGGCCCGGGGTGGGGGAGGTCCTACGAGCAGTACTTC. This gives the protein CASSPGPGWGRSYEQYF.

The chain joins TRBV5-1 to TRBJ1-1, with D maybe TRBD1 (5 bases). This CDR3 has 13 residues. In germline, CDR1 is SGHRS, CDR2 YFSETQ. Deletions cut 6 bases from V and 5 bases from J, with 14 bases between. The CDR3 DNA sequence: TGCGCCAGCACCCGGGAGGGGAGGACTGAAGCTTTCTTT. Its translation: CASTREGRTEAFF.

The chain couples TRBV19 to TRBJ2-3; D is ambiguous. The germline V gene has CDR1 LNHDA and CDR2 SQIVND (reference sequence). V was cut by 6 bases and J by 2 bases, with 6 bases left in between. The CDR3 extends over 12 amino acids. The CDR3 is CASRRSTDTQYF. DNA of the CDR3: TGTGCCAGTAGACGATCCACAGATACGCAGTATTTT.

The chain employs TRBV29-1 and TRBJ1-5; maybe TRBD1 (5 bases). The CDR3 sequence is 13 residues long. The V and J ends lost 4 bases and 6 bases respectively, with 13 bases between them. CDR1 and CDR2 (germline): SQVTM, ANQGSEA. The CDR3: CSVAFRQGQPQHF. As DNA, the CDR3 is TGCAGCGTTGCGTTCAGGCAGGGTCAGCCCCAGCATTTT.

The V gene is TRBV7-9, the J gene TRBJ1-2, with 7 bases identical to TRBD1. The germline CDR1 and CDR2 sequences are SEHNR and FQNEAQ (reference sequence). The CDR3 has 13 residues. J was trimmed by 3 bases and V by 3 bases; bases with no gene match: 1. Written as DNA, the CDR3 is TGTGCCAGCAGCTTTACAGGGGACTATGGCTACACCTTC. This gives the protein CASSFTGDYGYTF.

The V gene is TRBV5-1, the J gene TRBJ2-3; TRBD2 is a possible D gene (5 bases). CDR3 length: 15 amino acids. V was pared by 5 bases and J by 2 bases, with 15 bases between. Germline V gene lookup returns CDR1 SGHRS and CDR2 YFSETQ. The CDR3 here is CASRGANLNTDTQYF. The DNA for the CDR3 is TGCGCCAGCAGGGGAGCTAACCTAAACACAGATACGCAGTATTTT.

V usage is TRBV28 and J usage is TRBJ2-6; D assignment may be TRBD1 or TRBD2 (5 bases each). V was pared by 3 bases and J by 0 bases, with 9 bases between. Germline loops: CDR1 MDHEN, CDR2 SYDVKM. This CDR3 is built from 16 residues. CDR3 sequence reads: CASSLGPRSGANVLTF. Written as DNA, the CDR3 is TGTGCCAGCAGTTTGGGACCGCGCTCTGGGGCCAACGTCCTGACTTTC.

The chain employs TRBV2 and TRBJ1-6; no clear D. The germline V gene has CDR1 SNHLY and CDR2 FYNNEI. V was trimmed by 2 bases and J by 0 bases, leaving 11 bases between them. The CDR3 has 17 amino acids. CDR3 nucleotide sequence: TGTGCCAGCAGTGAATGGGGTTCGAGCTCCTATAATTCACCCCTCCACTTT. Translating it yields CASSEWGSSSYNSPLHF.

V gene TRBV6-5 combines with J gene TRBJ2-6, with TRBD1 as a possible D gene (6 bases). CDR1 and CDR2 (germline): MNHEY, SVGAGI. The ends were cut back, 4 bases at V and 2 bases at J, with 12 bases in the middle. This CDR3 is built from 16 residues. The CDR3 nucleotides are TGTGCCAGCAGTTCTTTGGCAGGGGCTGGGGCCAACGTCCTGACTTTC. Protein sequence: CASSSLAGAGANVLTF.

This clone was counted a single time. Here the CDR3 reads CASSDVRGANVLTF. The CDR3 nucleotides are TGTGCCAGCAGTGATGTAAGAGGGGCCAACGTCCTGACTTTC. The J gene is TRBJ2-6, the V gene TRBV28; D is uncertain. Trimming cost V 5 bases and J 4 bases, with 9 bases left between them. CDR3 length: 14 residues. The germline V gene has CDR1 MDHEN and CDR2 SYDVKM.

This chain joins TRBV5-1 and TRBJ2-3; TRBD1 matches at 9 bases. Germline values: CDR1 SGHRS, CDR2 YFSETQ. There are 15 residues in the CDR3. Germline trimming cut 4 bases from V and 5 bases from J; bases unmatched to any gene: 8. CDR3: CASSVGQGRGDTQYF. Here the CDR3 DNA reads TGCGCCAGCAGCGTGGGACAGGGACGGGGAGATACGCAGTATTTT.

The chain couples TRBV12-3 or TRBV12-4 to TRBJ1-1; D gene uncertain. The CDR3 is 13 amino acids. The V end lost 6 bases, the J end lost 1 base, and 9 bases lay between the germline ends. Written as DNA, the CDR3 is TGTGCCAGCAGAGGACGGGAGAACACTGAAGCTTTCTTT. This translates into CASRGRENTEAFF.

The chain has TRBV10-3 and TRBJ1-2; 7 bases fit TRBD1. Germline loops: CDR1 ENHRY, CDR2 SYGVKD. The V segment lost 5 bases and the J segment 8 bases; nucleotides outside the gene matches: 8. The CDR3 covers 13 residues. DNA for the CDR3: TGTGCCATCAGTCAGGGGGACAGCTTCGGCTACACCTTC. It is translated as CAISQGDSFGYTF.

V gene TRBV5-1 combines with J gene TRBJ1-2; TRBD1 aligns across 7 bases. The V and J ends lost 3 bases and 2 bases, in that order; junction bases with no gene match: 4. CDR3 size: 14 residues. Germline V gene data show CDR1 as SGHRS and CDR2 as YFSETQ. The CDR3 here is CASSSPGQNYGYTF. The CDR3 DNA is TGCGCCAGCAGCTCCCCGGGACAGAACTATGGCTACACCTTC.

As DNA, the CDR3 is TGTGCCAGCAGTTTAGGGGGACAGGGGCCCACTGGCTACACCTTC. It encodes CASSLGGQGPTGYTF. This sequence joins TRBV28 and TRBJ1-2, with 10 bases fitting TRBD1. V was pared by 2 bases and J by 7 bases, with 7 bases of the junction left unmatched. The CDR3 sequence is 15 residues long. The germline V gene has CDR1 MDHEN and CDR2 SYDVKM.